This T cell receptor beta chain was observed in a study of tumor and adjacent non-tumor tissue in lung cancer. Background on the study: Histology: under 15 adenocarcinoma, a couple of squamous cell carcinoma, 1 small cell lung cancer. Samples averaged around 4.2 million productive TCRbeta reads each.

TCRbeta libraries were built with three rounds of nested PCR, modified from ARM-PCR. TCRdb recomputed calls from the multiplex PCR reads with MiXCR, one row per CDR3 protein. The table shows 55,000 to 65,000 distinct CDR3 sequences, with roughly two thirds occurring only once. This sample's RNA came from whole unsorted tissue. More than 3 cm separated this lung sample from the edge of the tumor. Donors were chemotherapy-naive, newly diagnosed lung cancer surgical patients in China, August–late 2014. As regards this clonotype: Antigen: not known. Here the CDR3 omits its conserved ending phenylalanine or tryptophan, so a read error is the likely source. It is unclear where the CDR3 begins or ends on the DNA, so no DNA is shown, and the CDR3 is as TCRdb lists it.

Regarding the study as a whole: Tumor repertoires had a smaller top 100 clone share than normal lung.

The CDR3 sequence runs 16 residues, both termini included. This TCR was sampled from a man in his 70s with non-small cell lung cancer. The chain joins TRBV21-1 to TRBJ2-4. TRBV21-1 constitutes a pseudogene. Sequencing used distant non-tumor lung tissue. CDR3 sequence: CASSPQRPGTKNIQYL.